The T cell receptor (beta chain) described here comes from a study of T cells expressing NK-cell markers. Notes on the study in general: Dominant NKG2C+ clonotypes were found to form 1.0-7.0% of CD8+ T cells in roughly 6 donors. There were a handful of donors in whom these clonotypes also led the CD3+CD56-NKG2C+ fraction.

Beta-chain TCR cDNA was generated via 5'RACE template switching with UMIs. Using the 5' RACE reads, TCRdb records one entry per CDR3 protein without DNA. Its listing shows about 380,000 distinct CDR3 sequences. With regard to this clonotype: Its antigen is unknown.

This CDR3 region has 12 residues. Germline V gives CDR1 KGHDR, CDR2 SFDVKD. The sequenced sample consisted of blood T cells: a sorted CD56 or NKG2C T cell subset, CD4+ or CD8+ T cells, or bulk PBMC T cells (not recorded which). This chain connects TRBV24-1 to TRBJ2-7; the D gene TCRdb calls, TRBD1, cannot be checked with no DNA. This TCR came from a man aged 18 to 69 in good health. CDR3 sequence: CATADRVGEQYF.